These 19 T cell receptor beta chains originate from one sample sequenced in a study of T-cell reconstitution after alpha-beta-depleted transplantation in children. Preparation of the TCRbeta library was carried out with unique molecular identifiers. In TCRdb, the PCR reads were re-called with MiXCR into one record per CDR3 protein. Found here are hundreds of thousands of distinct CDR3 sequences, 16% of them singletons; the top ten hold around 0.96%. The sample here was PBMCs from the stem cell graft donor, taken from the stem cell graft. These receptors were taken from a human donor who donated a stem cell graft to a child with acute myeloid leukemia.

The J gene is TRBJ2-3, the V gene TRBV5-1, with TRBD2 matching over 7 bases. Per germline, CDR1 SGHRS and CDR2 YFSETQ. The V gene end was trimmed by 4 bases and the J gene end by 14 bases; junction bases not matched to a gene: 10. The CDR3 has 12 amino acids. Here the CDR3 reads CASSVQRDYRYF. The CDR3 DNA follows: TGCGCCAGCAGCGTTCAACGGGACTATCGGTATTTT.

The chain has TRBV7-2 and TRBJ1-6; D may be TRBD1 (5 bases). Germline CDR1 SGHTA, CDR2 FQGNSA. Trimming cost V 5 bases and J 7 bases, with 15 bases left between them. CDR3 length: 15 amino acids. As DNA, the CDR3 is TGTGCCAGCAGCCGCATTACGGGGGGAAATTCACCCCTCCACTTT. This translates into CASSRITGGNSPLHF.

This clonotype was recorded many times. This chain connects TRBV6-5 to TRBJ1-1; TRBD1 matches 8 bases. The CDR3 has 14 residues. After removal of 7 bases from V and 0 bases from J, the junction contained 4 bases not matched to a gene. The germline CDR1 and CDR2 sequences are MNHEY and SVGAGI. In nucleotides, the CDR3 is TGTGCCAGCACTTGGACAGGGATGAACACTGAAGCTTTCTTT. Translating it yields CASTWTGMNTEAFF.

This clonotype showed up many times. This chain uses TRBV12-3 or TRBV12-4 with TRBJ2-5; D ambiguous. The CDR3 totals 13 residues. Trimming pared 6 bases from V and 2 bases from J, leaving 10 bases between. CDR3: CASRHTRQETQYF. Written as DNA, the CDR3 is TGTGCCAGCAGGCACACCAGACAAGAGACCCAGTACTTC.

This clonotype was observed a handful of times. The genes are TRBV7-9 and TRBJ1-1; TRBD1 matches 10 bases. J lost 1 base, V lost 5 bases, and 7 bases had no gene match. CDR1 is SEHNR and CDR2 is FQNEAQ in the germline V gene (reference sequence). The CDR3 loop spans 16 amino acids. As DNA, the CDR3 is TGTGCCAGCAGCCCCGGGACAGGGGAGGGGAACACTGAAGCTTTCTTT. It yields the protein CASSPGTGEGNTEAFF.

This clonotype was recorded a few times. The rearrangement joins TRBV7-6 to TRBJ2-2; 11 bases align to TRBD1. The V and J ends lost 1 base and 4 bases, in that order; junction bases with no gene match: 2. This CDR3 is built from 16 residues. Germline CDR1 is SGHVS and CDR2 is FNYEAQ. As DNA, the CDR3 is TGTGCCAGCAGCTTAGGGGGACAGGGGGTCACCGGGGAGCTGTTTTTT. This encodes CASSLGGQGVTGELFF.

This clonotype was recorded a few times. The genes are TRBV7-6 and TRBJ1-5; the match to TRBD1 covers 7 bases. From germline, CDR1 is SGHVS and CDR2 FNYEAQ. J lost 7 bases, V lost 1 base, and 7 bases had no gene match. The CDR3 has 15 amino acids. CDR3 nucleotide sequence: TGTGCCAGCAGCTTAGGACAGGGCTTTCGGCAGCCCCAGCATTTT. Translation: CASSLGQGFRQPQHF. The whole variable domain, filled in from reference TRBV7-6 and TRBJ1-5, reads GAGVSQSPRYKVTKRGQDVALRCDPISGHVSLYWYRQALGQGPEFLTYFNYEAQQDKSGLPNDRFSAERPEGSISTLTIQRTEQRDSAMYRCASSLGQGFRQPQHFGDGTRLSIL.

This clonotype was observed a handful of times. V is TRBV6-5 and J is TRBJ1-3; 9 nucleotides align to TRBD1. After removal of 4 bases from V and 5 bases from J, the junction contained 6 bases not matched to a gene. The CDR3 length is 15 residues. CDR1 and CDR2 (germline): MNHEY, SVGAGI. CDR3 DNA: TGTGCCAGCAGTTCGGGGGGACAGGGCAGAAACACCATATATTTT. This translates into CASSSGGQGRNTIYF.

The V and J genes are TRBV24-1 and TRBJ2-5, with a tentative D call TRBD2 (5 bases). Between the trimmed V and J ends, which lost 6 bases and 2 bases, there was a span of 9 bases. The CDR3 is 13 residues long. Germline V gene lookup returns CDR1 KGHDR and CDR2 SFDVKD. The CDR3 sequence is CATSHPGQETQYF. Written as DNA, the CDR3 is TGTGCCACCAGTCACCCGGGACAAGAGACCCAGTACTTC.

This clonotype has a count of ten or more. V and J are TRBV4-1 and TRBJ1-1; D might be TRBD1 (6 bases). V dropped 0 bases and J dropped 6 bases, with 17 bases sitting between them. CDR1 is MGHRA, CDR2 YSYEKL, per germline. This CDR3 has 16 amino acids. In DNA, the CDR3 is TGCGCCAGCAGCCAAGATCCGGGGGCGCGGTACTCTGAAGCTTTCTTT. Amino acid sequence: CASSQDPGARYSEAFF.

The chain links TRBV6-6 to TRBJ1-1; perhaps TRBD1 as D (5 bases). V was trimmed by 0 bases and J by 7 bases, leaving 9 bases between them. This CDR3 is built from 13 residues. Per the germline V gene, CDR1 is MNHNY and CDR2 is SVGAGI (reference sequence). The chain's CDR3 is CASSYSRDGEAFF. Here the CDR3 DNA reads TGTGCCAGCAGTTACTCTCGGGACGGTGAAGCTTTCTTT.

The gene calls are TRBV28 and TRBJ2-4; D unresolved. V lost 4 bases, J lost 1 base, and 8 bases lay in between. The germline V gene encodes CDR1 MDHEN and CDR2 SYDVKM. This CDR3 is built from 14 residues. The CDR3 region has the DNA TGTGCCAGCAGTTCGGGTCGGGCCAAAAACATTCAGTACTTC. Translation gives CASSSGRAKNIQYF.

The chain uses TRBV12-3 or TRBV12-4 and TRBJ2-2; no reliable D call. The V and J ends lost 2 bases and 3 bases respectively, with 10 bases between them. The CDR3 sequence is 15 residues long. CDR3 DNA: TGTGCCAGCAGTTTACTCAGGAAGGACACCGGGGAGCTGTTTTTT. Translation: CASSLLRKDTGELFF.

This clonotype has a handful of counts. The chain joins TRBV6-2 or TRBV6-3 to TRBJ1-1; 8 bases match TRBD1. Germline V gene data show CDR1 as MNHEY and CDR2 as SVGEGT. The CDR3 is 15 residues long. Trimming at V came to 2 bases and at J to 1 base, leaving 3 bases not matched to a gene. The CDR3 loop is CASSYRQGKNTEAFF. CDR3 in DNA: TGTGCCAGCAGTTACCGACAGGGGAAGAACACTGAAGCTTTCTTT.

This clonotype has more than one count but fewer than ten. The genes are TRBV9 and TRBJ2-1, with 11 bases fitting TRBD2. The CDR3 covers 14 residues. The ends lost 3 bases at V and 15 bases at J; junction bases unmatched: 11. The V gene's germline CDR1 is SGDLS and CDR2 YYNGEE. The CDR3 here is CASSGLAGPQLPFF. The CDR3 region has the DNA TGTGCCAGCAGCGGACTAGCGGGGCCCCAACTCCCGTTCTTC.

This clonotype was observed a handful of times. The chain is built from TRBV7-2 and TRBJ2-7, with 7 positions matching TRBD2. With 0 bases clipped from V and 1 base from J, the junction kept 9 bases outside the gene matches. The V gene's germline CDR1 is SGHTA and CDR2 FQGNSA. There are 17 residues in the CDR3. The CDR3 sequence is CASSLASAGFGSYEQYF. The CDR3 DNA is TGTGCCAGCAGCTTAGCTTCAGCGGGGTTTGGATCCTACGAGCAGTACTTC.

V usage is TRBV10-3 and J usage is TRBJ1-5; no firm D call. V lost 4 bases, J lost 6 bases, and 10 bases lay in between. The germline V gene has CDR1 ENHRY and CDR2 SYGVKD. The CDR3 contains 13 residues. The CDR3 reads CAISAGGGQPQHF. In nucleotides, the CDR3 is TGTGCCATCAGTGCGGGTGGCGGTCAGCCCCAGCATTTT.

The chain employs TRBV12-3 or TRBV12-4 and TRBJ1-1; maybe TRBD1 (6 bases). The CDR3 is 14 residues long. V gave up 6 bases and J gave up 0 bases, with 11 bases separating them. The CDR3 coding sequence is TGTGCCAGCAGGGGGAGGACAGTGAACACTGAAGCTTTCTTT. This translates into CASRGRTVNTEAFF.

The J gene is TRBJ2-5, the V gene TRBV5-1, with 8 bases matching TRBD1. Unmatched junction bases numbered 9, after V lost 0 bases and J lost 5 bases. The CDR3 totals 16 residues. Germline CDR1 and CDR2: SGHRS and YFSETQ. The CDR3 protein is CASSLEGQGLGETQYF. The CDR3 DNA reads TGCGCCAGCAGCTTGGAAGGACAGGGCCTTGGGGAGACCCAGTACTTC. The full variable domain, with the rest looked up from reference TRBV5-1 and TRBJ2-5, is KAGVTQTPRYLIKTRGQQVTLSCSPISGHRSVSWYQQTPGQGLQFLFEYFSETQRNKGNFPGRFSGRQFSNSRSEMNVSTLELGDSALYLCASSLEGQGLGETQYFGPGTRLLVL.